This T cell receptor (beta chain) comes out of a study of blood T cell repertoires in COVID-19. In the study's own analysis: Quantification of nucleated cells was approximated via reference gene primer amplification. Clones were read by immunoSEQ multiplex PCR, and TCRdb kept only the in-frame ones, dropping some. V, J and clone size reflect that table, while D and trimming were determined from the DNA. The data show about 240,000 clones, approximately 86% seen once. The germline gives CDR1 PRHDT, CDR2 FYEKMQ (reference sequence). The CDR3 runs to 17 residues. With 5 bases clipped from V and 4 bases from J, the junction kept 12 bases outside the gene matches. Individuals drawn from under 30 US areas were roughly 18 to 95 years old. Cohorts were based on clinical histories the participants reported.

The sequencing input was PBMCs or T cells enriched from blood (not recorded which). This TCR derives from a woman in her thirties or forties with acute COVID-19. V is TRBV13 and J is TRBJ2-1, with 9 nucleotides matching TRBD2. The CDR3 spells CASSQKWMGLAYNEQFF. The CDR3 DNA is TGTGCCAGCAGCCAAAAATGGATGGGACTAGCTTACAATGAGCAGTTCTTC.